This T cell receptor beta chain was captured in a study of T cells in Graves' hyperthyroidism and ophthalmopathy. Across the study: The authors collected peripheral blood at initial diagnosis, before any treatment.

Amplified TCR beta CDR3 regions derived from RNA transcripts. Using the HTBI primer set, a first-round RT-PCR was run on the TCR CDR3. TCRdb processed the multiplex PCR reads anew with MiXCR; each CDR3 protein has one entry. The table includes under 250,000 distinct CDR3 sequences, around 24% detected once. This clonotype was counted ten times or more. Germline lookup yields CDR1 MDHEN and CDR2 SYDVKM. V was shortened by 2 bases and J by 2 bases, with 15 bases between the two germline ends. The CDR3 loop spans 16 amino acids. At least 3 on the Clinical Activity Score was recorded for ophthalmopathy patients, who also had NOSPECS grade at least 4 and duration under 3 months. Diagnostic assessment was based on clinical symptoms, serum thyroxine and TRAb, thyroid ultrasound and orbital computed tomography.

The clonotype comes from a middle-aged woman with Graves' ophthalmopathy. The chain recombines TRBV28 with TRBJ1-2; weak D call: TRBD1 (6 bases). The material sequenced was blood. CDR3 sequence reads: CASSLNPGQINYGYTF. The CDR3 DNA is TGTGCCAGCAGTTTAAACCCGGGACAAATAAACTATGGCTACACCTTC.